This record concerns one T cell receptor (beta chain) sequence. These data are taken from a study of blood T cell repertoires in COVID-19. The overall study: Sites across the United States, Italy and Spain contributed samples from acute and convalescent COVID-19. From T cells, B-cell-depleted T cells, or PBMCs came the material, which was cDNA or gDNA.

The CDR3 has 13 amino acids. Germline values: CDR1 PRHDT, CDR2 FYEKMQ (reference sequence). Trimming left V 5 bases short and J 6 bases short, with 8 bases between. As originally analysed: Amplification with reference gene primers provided the estimates of nucleated cell counts. TCRdb's copy holds only in-frame clones and misses some; the assay was immunoSEQ multiplex PCR. V and J calls and clone size follow that table, whereas D and trimming were derived from the DNA. The sample lists roughly 700,000 clones, around 89% seen once, with under 0.3% in the top ten. The sample was peripheral blood. The chain joins TRBV13 to TRBJ1-6; the D is unclear. This receptor was taken from a woman younger than 35 with acute or convalescent COVID-19. The CDR3 nucleotides read TGTGCCAGCAGCGGCCGGGGTAATTCACCCCTCCACTTT. Translating gives CASSGRGNSPLHF.